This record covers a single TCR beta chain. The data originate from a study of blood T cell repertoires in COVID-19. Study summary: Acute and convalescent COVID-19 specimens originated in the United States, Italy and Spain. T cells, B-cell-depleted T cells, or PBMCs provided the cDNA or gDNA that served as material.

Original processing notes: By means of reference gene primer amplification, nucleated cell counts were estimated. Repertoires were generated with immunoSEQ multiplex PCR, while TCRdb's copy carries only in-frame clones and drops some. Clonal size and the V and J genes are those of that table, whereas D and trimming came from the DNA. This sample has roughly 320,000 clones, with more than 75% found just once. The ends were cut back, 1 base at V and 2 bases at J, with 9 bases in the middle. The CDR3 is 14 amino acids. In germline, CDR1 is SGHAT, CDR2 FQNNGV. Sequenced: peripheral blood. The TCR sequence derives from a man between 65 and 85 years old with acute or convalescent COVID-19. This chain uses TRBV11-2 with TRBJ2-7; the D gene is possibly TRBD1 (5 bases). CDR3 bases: TGTGCCAGCAGCTTAGTGGGGCCCCCCTACGAGCAGTACTTC. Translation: CASSLVGPPYEQYF. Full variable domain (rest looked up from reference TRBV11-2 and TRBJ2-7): EAGVAQSPRYKIIEKRQSVAFWCNPISGHATLYWYQQILGQGPKLLIQFQNNGVVDDSQLPKDRFSAERLKGVDSTLKIQPAKLEDSAVYLCASSLVGPPYEQYFGPGTRLTVT.